The 5 T cell receptor beta chains listed next were all sequenced from one sample in a study of regulatory T cells in long-lasting Graves disease. Both iRepertoire HTBI primers and Arm-PCR of CDR3 regions were used to build the TCR beta libraries. TCRdb re-called the multiplex PCR reads through MiXCR, storing one row per CDR3 protein. Of approximately 310,000 distinct CDR3 sequences in the sample, about a sixth are singletons; the top ten hold more than 35%. Indicated time point: newly diagnosed GD, antithyroid drugs for less than 3 months. The TCR library was prepared using RNA isolated from PBMCs. The starting material was peripheral blood mononuclear cells (PBMCs), obtained at new diagnosis, from a patient treated with antithyroid drugs. These receptors were obtained from a female donor with Graves disease.

This clonotype was seen repeatedly, ten times or more. This sequence joins TRBV11-1 and TRBJ2-7, with unresolved D. The V gene's germline CDR1 is SGHAT and CDR2 FQDESV (reference sequence). Trimming shortened V by 5 bases and J by 1 base, and 9 bases separated the two germline ends. The CDR3 totals 13 residues. The CDR3 DNA is TGTGCCAGCAGCGCCGGAGTTTCCTACGAGCAGTACTTC. As protein: CASSAGVSYEQYF.

This clonotype was observed a few times. The chain is built from TRBV29-1 and TRBJ2-7; D not resolved. There are 12 residues in the CDR3. Between the trimmed V and J ends, which lost 2 bases and 0 bases, there was a span of 5 bases. Germline assignment: CDR1 SQVTM and CDR2 ANQGSEA. The CDR3 protein is CSVEFGSYEQYF. The CDR3 DNA follows: TGCAGCGTTGAATTCGGCTCCTACGAGCAGTACTTC.

This clonotype was counted ten times or more. The chain is built from TRBV7-9 and TRBJ1-1, with D unclear. This CDR3 region has 12 residues. Germline V gene data show CDR1 as SEHNR and CDR2 as FQNEAQ (reference sequence). V was trimmed by 3 bases and J by 8 bases, leaving 10 bases between them. The CDR3 sequence: CASSFQNPEAFF. As DNA, the CDR3 is TGTGCCAGCAGCTTTCAGAATCCCGAAGCTTTCTTT.

This chain links TRBV2 with TRBJ2-3; no reliable D call. CDR1 SNHLY and CDR2 FYNNEI come from the germline V gene. Trimming removed 3 bases at V and 2 bases at J, with 6 bases between. The CDR3 runs 13 residues. CDR3 in amino acids: CASSERYTDTQYF. The CDR3 DNA sequence: TGTGCCAGCAGTGAGAGATACACAGATACGCAGTATTTT.

Many counts were recorded for this clonotype. This sequence joins TRBV12-3 or TRBV12-4 and TRBJ1-2, with D possibly TRBD1 on 6 matching bases. This CDR3 is 12 amino acids long. The V gene lost 1 base and the J gene lost 12 bases, with 12 bases spanning the gap. CDR3 region: CASSLEAGEHTF. As DNA, the CDR3 is TGTGCCAGCAGTTTAGAGGCAGGGGAACACACCTTC.